These 12 T cell receptor beta chains were sequenced from one sample in a study of cytomegalovirus exposure and HLA in healthy donors. The PCR was carried out with 60 Vbeta primers and 13 Jbeta primers. Profiled with immunoSEQ multiplex PCR; TCRdb holds only in-frame clones, not every one. The sample lists under 200,000 clones, about two thirds occurring once. Input material: PBMCs. The receptors stem from a woman in her late teens or twenties in good health and CMV-seropositive.

CDR3 bases: TGTGCCAGCAGCGTAGATGGGACAGCTTCCTACGAGCAGTACTTC. Translated, it gives CASSVDGTASYEQYF. The rearrangement uses TRBV9 and TRBJ2-7; 7 bases are a match to TRBD1. Trimming at V came to 0 bases and at J to 1 base, leaving 4 bases not matched to a gene. The CDR3 runs to 15 residues. Germline lookup yields CDR1 SGDLS and CDR2 YYNGEE. Full variable domain (rest looked up from reference TRBV9 and TRBJ2-7): DSGVTQTPKHLITATGQRVTLRCSPRSGDLSVYWYQQSLDQGLQFLIQYYNGEERAKGNILERFSAQQFPDLHSELNLSSLELGDSALYFCASSVDGTASYEQYFGPGTRLTVT.

A few counts support this clone. V usage is TRBV7-9 and J usage is TRBJ2-5; 9 bases line up with TRBD2. The germline V gene encodes CDR1 SEHNR and CDR2 FQNEAQ (reference sequence). The V and J ends lost 5 bases and 1 base, in that order; junction bases with no gene match: 11. The CDR3 consists of 17 residues. CDR3 in DNA: TGTGCCAGCAGCCCCAGACTTAGCGGGAGCCGCCAAGAGACCCAGTACTTC. Translated: CASSPRLSGSRQETQYF.

The J gene is TRBJ2-5, the V gene TRBV27; D is ambiguous. The V gene lost 6 bases and the J gene lost 7 bases, with 15 bases spanning the gap. The CDR3 covers 13 residues. Per germline, CDR1 MNHEY and CDR2 SMNVEV (reference sequence). CDR3 in DNA: TGTGCCAGCAGCCTGGGTGGCGGCCCGACCCAGTACTTC. It encodes CASSLGGGPTQYF.

This clone has more than one count but fewer than ten. The rearrangement links TRBV15 to TRBJ2-1; TRBD2 matches 8 bases. J gave up 1 base and V 3 bases, and 8 bases lay outside the gene matches. The germline V gene encodes CDR1 LNHNV and CDR2 YYDKDF (reference sequence). The CDR3 is 17 amino acids. CDR3 sequence (DNA): TGTGCCACCAGCAGGGCATTCGCGGGGGGTTCCTACAATGAGCAGTTCTTC. Translating it yields CATSRAFAGGSYNEQFF.

The chain uses TRBV27 and TRBJ2-7; 8 nucleotides align to TRBD2. In germline, CDR1 is MNHEY, CDR2 SMNVEV (reference sequence). V gave up 2 bases and J gave up 0 bases; unmatched junction bases: 3. This CDR3 contains 15 residues. DNA for the CDR3: TGTGCCAGCAGTTTAAACGGGGGGGGCTCCTACGAGCAGTACTTC. Amino acid sequence: CASSLNGGGSYEQYF.

The chain employs TRBV15 and TRBJ2-1; 8 bases fit TRBD2. V was pared by 5 bases and J by 5 bases, with 5 bases of the junction left unmatched. The length of the CDR3 is 14 residues. Germline CDR1 and CDR2: LNHNV and YYDKDF (reference sequence). Here the CDR3 DNA reads TGTGCCACCAGCCGCGGGACTAGGCACAATGAGCAGTTCTTC. Protein product: CATSRGTRHNEQFF.

The V call is TRBV5-4, the J call TRBJ2-5, with D possibly TRBD2 on 6 matching bases. Per germline, CDR1 SGHNT and CDR2 YYREEE (reference sequence). Trimming pared 1 base from V and 5 bases from J, leaving 12 bases between. This CDR3 is built from 14 residues. The DNA for the CDR3 is TGTGCCAGCAGCTTGTGGGGTGGGGGGGAGACCCAGTACTTC. It translates to CASSLWGGGETQYF.

CDR3 sequence: CASSPERGQWPGTF. The CDR3 DNA reads as TGTGCCAGCAGCCCAGAAAGAGGACAGTGGCCGGGTACCTTC. The V call is TRBV4-2, the J call TRBJ1-2, with D possibly matching TRBD1 (6 bases). Trimming cost V 4 bases and J 14 bases, with 23 bases left between them. The CDR3 runs to 14 residues. Germline V lookup: CDR1 LGHNA, CDR2 YNFKEQ.

The V call is TRBV30, the J call TRBJ1-1; 8 bases match TRBD1. The CDR3 consists of 14 residues. Trimming at V came to 3 bases and at J to 6 bases, leaving 9 bases not matched to a gene. Per germline, CDR1 GTSNPN and CDR2 SVGIG (reference sequence). The CDR3 region has the DNA TGTGCCTGGAGCGTAGGACAGGGTCCGTCTGAAGCTTTCTTT. Amino acids: CAWSVGQGPSEAFF.

This sequence joins TRBV19 and TRBJ2-3; D might be TRBD1 (7 bases). Germline-derived CDR1 and CDR2 are LNHDA and SQIVND (reference sequence). The CDR3 sequence is 15 residues long. The V gene lost 1 base and the J gene lost 7 bases, with 15 bases spanning the gap. CDR3 in DNA: TGTGCCAGTAGTATAGGACAGGGAGGAACTAATACGCAGTATTTT. It translates to CASSIGQGGTNTQYF.

The chain joins TRBV4-2 to TRBJ2-3, with TRBD2 identical over 12 bases. V lost 0 bases to trimming and J lost 0 bases; unmatched junction nucleotides: 4. In germline, CDR1 is LGHNA, CDR2 YNFKEQ. The CDR3 sequence is 18 residues long. In DNA form, the CDR3 reads TGTGCCAGCAGCCAAGATCTAGCGGGGGGGCTTAGCACAGATACGCAGTATTTT. Amino acid sequence: CASSQDLAGGLSTDTQYF.

The rearrangement joins TRBV5-1 to TRBJ1-3, with D possibly matching TRBD1 (6 bases). This CDR3 comprises 14 residues. Trimming took 4 bases from V and 1 from J, leaving 9 bases between them. Germline-derived CDR1 and CDR2 are SGHRS and YFSETQ. The CDR3 DNA reads TGCGCCAGCAGCCAGGACAGTTCTGGAAACACCATATATTTT. The encoded protein is CASSQDSSGNTIYF. Variable domain in full (rest from reference TRBV5-1 and TRBJ1-3): KAGVTQTPRYLIKTRGQQVTLSCSPISGHRSVSWYQQTPGQGLQFLFEYFSETQRNKGNFPGRFSGRQFSNSRSEMNVSTLELGDSALYLCASSQDSSGNTIYFGEGSWLTVV.